This TCR beta chain was documented in a study of blood T cells in healthy people across ages. The CDR3 covers 13 residues. The V gene end was trimmed by 6 bases and the J gene end by 5 bases; junction bases not matched to a gene: 9. Looked up from germline, CDR1 is DFQATT and CDR2 is SNEGSKA (reference sequence). Through a sample-barcoded 5' primer and a J-beta primer mix, a second PCR was run for about 6 to 11 cycles. TCRdb reprocessed the 5' RACE reads via MiXCR and lists one record per CDR3 protein. The repertoire holds around 1.5 million distinct CDR3 sequences, with 42% as singletons. The sequencing input was blood. The TCR originated in a woman aged 18-29 years in good health. V and J are TRBV20-1 and TRBJ2-5; 7 nucleotides match TRBD1. Here the CDR3 DNA reads TGCAGTGCCCACCCCGACAGGGCCGAGACCCAGTACTTC. Amino acids: CSAHPDRAETQYF.